This T cell receptor beta chain is drawn from a study of CD8 T cells in ankylosing spondylitis. The CDR3 runs 14 residues. Germline lookup yields CDR1 SEHNR and CDR2 FQNEAQ (reference sequence). Deletions cut 4 bases from V and 7 bases from J, with 16 bases between. Worth noting for this clonotype: The antigen is undetermined.

Overall study results and limits: Significant enrichment of disease-linked clones was reportedly seen in matched ankylosing spondylitis synovial fluid. Some of the motif variants had earlier been found in reactive arthritis patients' fluid and blood. What seemed typical of ankylosing spondylitis blood was a TCR beta motif built from 7 or 8 highly homologous variants.

TCRdb reprocessed the 5' RACE reads via MiXCR and lists one record per CDR3 protein. Of roughly 190,000 distinct CDR3 sequences in the sample, around 13% were seen once. The sequenced sample was blood, either unsorted or a sorted T cell fraction (not recorded which). This receptor was identified in a male donor with ankylosing spondylitis or in good health (not recorded which). The chain combines TRBV7-9 with TRBJ1-1, with D perhaps matching TRBD1 (6 bases). The CDR3 nucleotides are TGTGCCAGCAGCTCCCCCCTGGGGGCCAGTGAAGCTTTCTTT. Translation: CASSSPLGASEAFF. The whole variable domain, remainder taken from reference TRBV7-9 and TRBJ1-1, is DTGVSQNPRHKITKRGQNVTFRCDPISEHNRLYWYRQTLGQGPEFLTYFQNEAQLEKSRLLSDRFSAERPKGSFSTLEIQRTEQGDSAMYLCASSSPLGASEAFFGQGTRLTVV.